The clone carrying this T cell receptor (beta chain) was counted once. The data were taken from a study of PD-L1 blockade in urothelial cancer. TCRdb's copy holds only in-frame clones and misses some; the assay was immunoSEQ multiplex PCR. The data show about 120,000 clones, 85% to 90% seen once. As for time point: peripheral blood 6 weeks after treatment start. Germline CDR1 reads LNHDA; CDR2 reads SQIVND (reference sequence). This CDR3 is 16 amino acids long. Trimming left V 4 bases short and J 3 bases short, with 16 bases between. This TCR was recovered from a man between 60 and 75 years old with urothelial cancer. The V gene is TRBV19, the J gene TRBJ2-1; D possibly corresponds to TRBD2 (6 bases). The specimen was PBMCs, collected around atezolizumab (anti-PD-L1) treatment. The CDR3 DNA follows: TGTGCCAGTAGTACGGGACTCCGGGAGTACTACAATGAGCAGTTCTTC. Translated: CASSTGLREYYNEQFF.